The TCR beta chain under discussion was sequenced for a study of CXCR3-negative and CXCR3-positive naive CD8 T cells. Study observations and caveats: The study found comparably high diversity in both naive subsets and much lower diversity in memory CD8+ cells. Across naive subsets, surface CD5 expression was comparable, and TCR strength was inferred from properties of the TRB CDR3. In naive cells, CXCR3-negative and CXCR3-positive subsets had similar TRBV-TRBJ usage; memory cells differed.

Sorting yielded triplicates of more than 250,000 cells for each CD8+ T cell subset. Details on this clonotype: Its target is unknown.

Libraries of TRB cDNA were made by 5' RACE and carried UMIs. With the 5' RACE reads reprocessed, TCRdb shows one record per CDR3 protein and no DNA. The specimen's table records roughly 48,000 distinct CDR3 sequences. CDR3 size: 15 residues. CDR1 SGHTA and CDR2 FQGNSA come from the germline V gene. Material for sequencing was memory CD8+ T cells from blood. The rearrangement uses TRBV7-2 and TRBJ2-3; the D gene TCRdb calls, TRBD1, cannot be checked with no DNA. This clonotype originated in a human donor in good health. Some clones in this sample may be carry-over from other donors' samples. The CDR3 sequence is CASSVAGGPGDTQYF.